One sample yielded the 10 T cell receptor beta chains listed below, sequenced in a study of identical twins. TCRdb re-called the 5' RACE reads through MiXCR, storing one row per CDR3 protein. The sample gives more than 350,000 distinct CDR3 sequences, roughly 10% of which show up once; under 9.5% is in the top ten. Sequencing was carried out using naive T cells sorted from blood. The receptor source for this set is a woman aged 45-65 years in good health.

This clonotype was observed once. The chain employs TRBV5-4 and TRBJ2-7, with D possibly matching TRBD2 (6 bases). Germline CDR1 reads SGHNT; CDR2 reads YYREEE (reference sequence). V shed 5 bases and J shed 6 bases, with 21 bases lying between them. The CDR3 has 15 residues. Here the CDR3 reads CASSGAGGGWGEQYF. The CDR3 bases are TGTGCCAGCAGTGGAGCCGGGGGTGGTTGGGGCGAGCAGTACTTC.

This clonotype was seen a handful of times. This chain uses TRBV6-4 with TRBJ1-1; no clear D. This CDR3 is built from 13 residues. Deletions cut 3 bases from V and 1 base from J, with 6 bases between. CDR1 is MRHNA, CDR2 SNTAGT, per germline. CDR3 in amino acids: CASSEGWNTEAFF. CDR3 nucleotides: TGTGCCAGCAGTGAGGGATGGAACACTGAAGCTTTCTTT.

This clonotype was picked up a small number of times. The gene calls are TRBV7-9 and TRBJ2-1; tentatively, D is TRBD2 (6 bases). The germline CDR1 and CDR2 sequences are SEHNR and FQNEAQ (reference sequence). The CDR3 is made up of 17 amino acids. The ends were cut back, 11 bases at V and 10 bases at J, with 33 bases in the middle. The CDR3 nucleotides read TGTGCCGAGGGTCCTTATTTGGTCGGGAGCGCGGATGACGAGCAGTTCTTC. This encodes CAEGPYLVGSADDEQFF.

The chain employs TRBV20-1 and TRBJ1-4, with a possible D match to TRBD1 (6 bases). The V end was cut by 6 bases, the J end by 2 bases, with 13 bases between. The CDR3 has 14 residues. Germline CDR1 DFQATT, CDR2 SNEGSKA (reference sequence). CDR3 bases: TGCAGTGCACCTACAGGGTGGACTAATGAAAAACTGTTTTTT. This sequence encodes CSAPTGWTNEKLFF.

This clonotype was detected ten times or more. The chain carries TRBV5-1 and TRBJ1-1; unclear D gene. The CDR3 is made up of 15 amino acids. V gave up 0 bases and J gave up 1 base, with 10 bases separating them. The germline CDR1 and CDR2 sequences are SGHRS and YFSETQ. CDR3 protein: CASSLASTPNTEAFF. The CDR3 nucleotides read TGCGCCAGCAGCTTGGCTAGCACCCCGAACACTGAAGCTTTCTTT.

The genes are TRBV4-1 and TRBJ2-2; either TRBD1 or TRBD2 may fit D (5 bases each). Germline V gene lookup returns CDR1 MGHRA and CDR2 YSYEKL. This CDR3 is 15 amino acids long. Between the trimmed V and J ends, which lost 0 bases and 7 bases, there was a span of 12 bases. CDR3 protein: CASSQDPGSDGELFF. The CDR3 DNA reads TGCGCCAGCAGCCAAGATCCAGGGAGCGACGGGGAGCTGTTTTTT.

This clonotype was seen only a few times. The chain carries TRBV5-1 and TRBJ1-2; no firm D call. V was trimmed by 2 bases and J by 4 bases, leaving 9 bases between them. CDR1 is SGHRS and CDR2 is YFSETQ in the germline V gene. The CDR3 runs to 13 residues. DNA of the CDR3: TGCGCCAGCAGCTTTCCGGGTCCCTATGGCTACACCTTC. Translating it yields CASSFPGPYGYTF.

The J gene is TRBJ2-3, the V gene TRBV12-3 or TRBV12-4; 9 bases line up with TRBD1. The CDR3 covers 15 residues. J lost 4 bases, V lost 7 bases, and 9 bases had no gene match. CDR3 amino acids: CASTHRDREADTQYF. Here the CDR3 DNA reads TGTGCCAGCACTCACCGGGACAGGGAGGCAGATACGCAGTATTTT.

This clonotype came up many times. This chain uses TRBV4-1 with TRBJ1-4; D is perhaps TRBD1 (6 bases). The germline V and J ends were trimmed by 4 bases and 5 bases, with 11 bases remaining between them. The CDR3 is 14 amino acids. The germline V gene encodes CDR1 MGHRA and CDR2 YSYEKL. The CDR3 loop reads CASSPSGENEKLFF. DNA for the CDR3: TGCGCCAGCAGCCCTTCAGGGGAGAATGAAAAACTGTTTTTT.

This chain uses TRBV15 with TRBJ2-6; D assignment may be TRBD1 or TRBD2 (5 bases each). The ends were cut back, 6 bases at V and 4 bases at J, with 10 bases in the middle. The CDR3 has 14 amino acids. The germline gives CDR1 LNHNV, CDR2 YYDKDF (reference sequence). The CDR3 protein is CATSEGWGANVLTF. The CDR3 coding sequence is TGTGCCACCAGTGAGGGGTGGGGGGCCAACGTCCTGACTTTC.